This T cell receptor (beta chain) emerged from a study of blood T cell repertoires in COVID-19. The germline CDR1 and CDR2 sequences are ENHRY and SYGVKD. This CDR3 has 15 residues. After removal of 0 bases from V and 6 bases from J, the junction contained 2 bases not matched to a gene. Clones were sequenced by immunoSEQ multiplex PCR, and TCRdb holds only the in-frame ones, with some missing. The sample records around 340,000 clones, around 86% being singletons. The source is a woman between 35 and 50 years old with acute COVID-19. The rearrangement links TRBV10-3 to TRBJ2-7; 13 positions agree with TRBD2. Sequenced material: PBMCs or T cells enriched from blood (not recorded which). Written as DNA, the CDR3 is TGTGCCATCAGTGAGTCACTAGCGGGAGGGGGCGAGCAGTACTTC. It yields the protein CAISESLAGGGEQYF.